Each of the 30 T cell receptor beta chains below was sequenced from the same sample in a study of blood T cell repertoires in COVID-19. Data came from immunoSEQ multiplex PCR; TCRdb stores just in-frame clones and leaves some out. The sample lists 150,000 to 200,000 clones, around 80% seen once, with about 2.8% in the top ten. The sample comprised peripheral blood. Receptor source: an elderly woman with active or convalescent COVID-19.

V and J are TRBV4-2 and TRBJ1-2; D uncertain. This CDR3 is 16 amino acids long. From germline, CDR1 is LGHNA and CDR2 YNFKEQ. Trimming removed 0 bases at V and 4 bases at J, with 15 bases between. CDR3 amino acids: CASSQDQRAVAYGYTF. Here the CDR3 DNA reads TGTGCCAGCAGCCAAGATCAGCGAGCGGTTGCCTATGGCTACACCTTC.

V is TRBV7-8 and J is TRBJ1-3; TRBD1 might be the D (6 bases). Germline CDR1 and CDR2: SGHVS and FQNEAQ. Trimming removed 2 bases from V and 6 bases from J, with 11 bases in between. This CDR3 is 14 amino acids long. CDR3 in DNA: TGTGCCAGCAGCTTATTCCCAGGGGAAAACACCATATATTTT. This codes for CASSLFPGENTIYF. Based on the CDR3 plus reference TRBV7-8 and TRBJ1-3, the full variable domain is GAGVSQSPRYKVAKRGQDVALRCDPISGHVSLFWYQQALGQGPEFLTYFQNEAQLDKSGLPSDRFFAERPEGSVSTLKIQRTQQEDSAVYLCASSLFPGENTIYFGEGSWLTVV.

The chain combines TRBV10-1 with TRBJ1-5, with 8 nucleotides matching TRBD1. The V gene end was trimmed by 7 bases and the J gene end by 6 bases; junction bases not matched to a gene: 8. Germline CDR1 is WNHNN and CDR2 is SYGVQD (reference sequence). The CDR3 totals 14 residues. CDR3 sequence (DNA): TGCGCCAGCAAGCCGGGACAGGCCCTTCAGCCCCAGCATTTT. Translated, it gives CASKPGQALQPQHF.

The chain employs TRBV5-3 and TRBJ1-4; TRBD1 matches at 11 bases. TRBV5-3 is treated as an ORF (open reading frame) with a function not yet certain. This CDR3 is built from 16 residues. V lost 4 bases and J lost 7; bases outside the gene matches: 9. Written as DNA, the CDR3 is TGTGCCAGAAGCCCAGGACAGGGGGCCGAATGTGAAAAACTGTTTTTT. Encoded protein: CARSPGQGAECEKLFF.

This chain connects TRBV19 to TRBJ2-1, with 10 bases fitting TRBD2. Germline assignment: CDR1 LNHDA and CDR2 SQIVND (reference sequence). Losses at the gene ends were 1 base for V and 4 bases for J; bases not matched to a gene: 4. The CDR3 contains 16 residues. Here the CDR3 DNA reads TGTGCCAGTAGTATAGGGATAGCGGGGGGATACAATGAGCAGTTCTTC. Protein: CASSIGIAGGYNEQFF. The whole variable domain, remainder taken from reference TRBV19 and TRBJ2-1, is DGGITQSPKYLFRKEGQNVTLSCEQNLNHDAMYWYRQDPGQGLRLIYYSQIVNDFQKGDIAEGYSVSREKKESFPLTVTSAQKNPTAFYLCASSIGIAGGYNEQFFGPGTRLTVL.

Concerning this clone itself: A read error may explain this, as a much larger clone is one base away. This specimen includes other DNA sequences encoding the same CDR3. This chain joins TRBV18 and TRBJ1-5, with TRBD1 matching over 8 bases. J lost 7 bases, V lost 9 bases, and 8 bases had no gene match. Germline V lookup: CDR1 KGHSH, CDR2 LQKENI. The CDR3 runs 13 residues. CDR3 region: CASTGGWGQPQHF. CDR3 coding DNA: TGTGCCAGTACAGGGGGATGGGGGCAGCCCCAGCATTTT.

The chain recombines TRBV5-1 with TRBJ1-6; 7 bases match TRBD1. This CDR3 region has 15 residues. V lost 4 bases and J lost 8; bases outside the gene matches: 9. CDR1 SGHRS and CDR2 YFSETQ come from the germline V gene. CDR3 amino acids: CASSPGQGGYSPLHF. The CDR3 DNA sequence: TGCGCCAGCAGCCCCGGCCAGGGGGGATATTCACCCCTCCACTTT.

This rearrangement joins TRBV6-6 to TRBJ1-6; TRBD1 is a possible D gene (6 bases). The V end lost 7 bases, the J end lost 10 bases, and 14 bases lay between the germline ends. This CDR3 is 13 amino acids long. The germline V gene has CDR1 MNHNY and CDR2 SVGAGI (reference sequence). CDR3 bases: TGTGCCAGCAAGCAGGGGTCTGGGTCACCCCTCCACTTT. This translates into CASKQGSGSPLHF.

This clone was observed a single time. V and J are TRBV28 and TRBJ2-1; 9 bases agree with TRBD1. This CDR3 spans 15 amino acids. Germline lookup yields CDR1 MDHEN and CDR2 SYDVKM. The ends lost 3 bases at V and 4 bases at J; junction bases unmatched: 4. Written as DNA, the CDR3 is TGTGCCAGCAGTTTGCTGGGACAGGGTTACAATGAGCAGTTCTTC. Translation gives CASSLLGQGYNEQFF. The full variable domain, in which reference TRBV28 and TRBJ2-1 provide the parts outside the CDR3, is DVKVTQSSRYLVKRTGEKVFLECVQDMDHENMFWYRQDPGLGLRLIYFSYDVKMKEKGDIPEGYSVSREKKERFSLILESASTNQTSMYLCASSLLGQGYNEQFFGPGTRLTVL.

The chain joins TRBV6-5 to TRBJ2-5, with 8 bases lining up with TRBD1. This CDR3 contains 15 residues. CDR1 and CDR2 from the germline V gene are MNHEY and SVGAGI. With 7 bases clipped from V and 3 bases from J, the junction kept 10 bases outside the gene matches. CDR3: CASTEGQGQKETQYF. CDR3 DNA sequence: TGTGCCAGCACCGAAGGACAGGGCCAAAAAGAGACCCAGTACTTC.

The chain combines TRBV5-1 with TRBJ2-2; TRBD1 might be the D (6 bases). Trimming pared 4 bases from V and 0 bases from J, leaving 13 bases between. The CDR3 spans 16 residues. Germline CDR1 SGHRS, CDR2 YFSETQ. The CDR3 DNA sequence: TGCGCCAGCAGCCTGGCCAGGGGCGCGAACACCGGGGAGCTGTTTTTT. Amino acids: CASSLARGANTGELFF. Full variable domain (remainder filled in from reference TRBV5-1 and TRBJ2-2): KAGVTQTPRYLIKTRGQQVTLSCSPISGHRSVSWYQQTPGQGLQFLFEYFSETQRNKGNFPGRFSGRQFSNSRSEMNVSTLELGDSALYLCASSLARGANTGELFFGEGSRLTVL.

The V gene is TRBV28, the J gene TRBJ2-3; weak D call: TRBD2 (6 bases). Germline V CDR1 and CDR2: MDHEN, SYDVKM. Trimming shortened V by 3 bases and J by 5 bases, and 9 bases separated the two germline ends. This CDR3 spans 13 amino acids. The CDR3, as DNA: TGTGCCAGCAGTTTCTTGGGAGGAGATACGCAGTATTTT. Its translation: CASSFLGGDTQYF.

The chain is built from TRBV10-3 and TRBJ1-5, with TRBD1 matching 7 bases. This CDR3 spans 13 amino acids. V lost 8 bases and J lost 4; bases outside the gene matches: 5. Per the germline V gene, CDR1 is ENHRY and CDR2 is SYGVKD. CDR3 loop: CAIGTATNQPQHF. The DNA for the CDR3 is TGTGCCATCGGGACAGCGACTAATCAGCCCCAGCATTTT.

CDR3: CASSSPGLAGGQETQYF. In DNA, the CDR3 is TGTGCCAGCAGCTCTCCGGGACTAGCGGGGGGCCAAGAGACCCAGTACTTC. J is TRBJ2-5 and V is TRBV7-2, with TRBD2 matching 15 bases. Per the germline V gene, CDR1 is SGHTA and CDR2 is FQGNSA. The CDR3 is 17 amino acids. V was clipped by 4 bases and J by 1 base; unmatched bases: 4. Combining the CDR3 with reference TRBV7-2 and TRBJ2-5 gives the whole variable domain GAGVSQSPSNKVTEKGKDVELRCDPISGHTALYWYRQSLGQGLEFLIYFQGNSAPDKSGLPSDRFSAERTGGSVSTLTIQRTQQEDSAVYLCASSSPGLAGGQETQYFGPGTRLLVL.

The CDR3 loop reads CASSESQGYSPLHF. As DNA, the CDR3 is TGTGCCAGCAGTGAGTCACAGGGATACTCACCCCTCCACTTT. The rearrangement joins TRBV6-1 to TRBJ1-6; perhaps TRBD1 as D (6 bases). The V gene lost 3 bases and the J gene lost 10 bases, with 13 bases spanning the gap. This CDR3 is 14 amino acids long. CDR1 MNHNS and CDR2 SASEGT come from the germline V gene.

This clone appeared a few times. The genes are TRBV11-2 and TRBJ1-2, with TRBD1 matching 11 bases. After removal of 1 base from V and 6 bases from J, the junction contained 7 bases not matched to a gene. Germline V gene lookup returns CDR1 SGHAT and CDR2 FQNNGV. The CDR3 has 16 amino acids. CDR3 DNA sequence: TGTGCCAGCAGCTTAGGTTTCCGGACAGGGGGCGATGGCTACACCTTC. Its translation: CASSLGFRTGGDGYTF.

This clone showed up just a few times. This chain connects TRBV6-2 or TRBV6-3 to TRBJ2-1; TRBD1 agrees at 9 bases. This CDR3 contains 15 residues. V shed 4 bases, J shed 7 bases, and the junction held 8 bases outside the gene matches. CDR1 is MNHEY, CDR2 SVGEGT, per germline. The CDR3 here is CASSSPGQGVNEQFF. The DNA of the CDR3 is TGTGCCAGCAGTTCACCGGGACAGGGTGTTAATGAGCAGTTCTTC.

A word on this clone: At one end, the junction sequence differs from germline, possibly due to a read error. The chain joins TRBV5-1 to TRBJ2-3; 8 bases map to TRBD1. The CDR3 covers 15 residues. Germline values: CDR1 SGHRS, CDR2 YFSETQ. CDR3 DNA sequence: TGCGCCAGCAGATTGGAAGGACAGGGAACAGATACGCAGTATTTT. Its translation: CASRLEGQGTDTQYF.

V gene TRBV19 combines with J gene TRBJ2-7, with a tentative D call TRBD1 (6 bases). Germline loops: CDR1 LNHDA, CDR2 SQIVND (reference sequence). The CDR3 consists of 13 residues. V shed 10 bases and J shed 6 bases, with 19 bases lying between them. In nucleotides, the CDR3 is TGTGCCACCCAGTATTTGGTAGGGGGCGAGCAGTACTTC. It encodes CATQYLVGGEQYF.

In its sample, this clone was seen once. This chain connects TRBV11-3 to TRBJ1-1; D ambiguous. This CDR3 is built from 13 residues. Trimming removed 4 bases from V and 7 bases from J, with 13 bases in between. Germline V gives CDR1 SGHNT, CDR2 YENEEA. The CDR3 reads CASSSYDKDEAFF. The CDR3 DNA reads as TGTGCCAGCAGCTCATACGACAAGGATGAAGCTTTCTTT. Full variable domain (outside the CDR3, taken from reference TRBV11-3 and TRBJ1-1): EAGVVQSPRYKIIEKKQPVAFWCNPISGHNTLYWYLQNLGQGPELLIRYENEEAVDDSQLPKDRFSAERLKGVDSTLKIQPAELGDSAVYLCASSSYDKDEAFFGQGTRLTVV.

Written as DNA, the CDR3 is TGTGCCAGTAGTAGGGGCTTGGGGATCTCTGGAAACACCATATATTTT. Its translation: CASSRGLGISGNTIYF. The J gene is TRBJ1-3, the V gene TRBV19; D might be TRBD1 (5 bases). The V and J ends lost 4 bases and 0 bases respectively, with 13 bases between them. The CDR3 is 16 amino acids. Germline V gives CDR1 LNHDA, CDR2 SQIVND (reference sequence). The full variable domain, with the rest looked up from reference TRBV19 and TRBJ1-3, is DGGITQSPKYLFRKEGQNVTLSCEQNLNHDAMYWYRQDPGQGLRLIYYSQIVNDFQKGDIAEGYSVSREKKESFPLTVTSAQKNPTAFYLCASSRGLGISGNTIYFGEGSWLTVV.

The CDR3: CASSSGQASQEQYF. DNA of the CDR3: TGTGCCAGCAGCTCCGGACAGGCGTCCCAGGAGCAGTACTTC. The J gene is TRBJ2-7, the V gene TRBV28, with TRBD1 identical over 7 bases. The CDR3 loop spans 14 amino acids. Germline V gene data show CDR1 as MDHEN and CDR2 as SYDVKM. The trim removed 6 bases at V and 7 bases at J, leaving 12 bases unmatched. The variable domain in full, with the rest retrieved from reference TRBV28 and TRBJ2-7, is DVKVTQSSRYLVKRTGEKVFLECVQDMDHENMFWYRQDPGLGLRLIYFSYDVKMKEKGDIPEGYSVSREKKERFSLILESASTNQTSMYLCASSSGQASQEQYFGPGTRLTVT.

This clone appeared a few times. The chain joins TRBV5-1 to TRBJ2-7, with 7 bases aligning to TRBD1. Germline assignment: CDR1 SGHRS and CDR2 YFSETQ. CDR3 size: 18 residues. Trimming cost V 0 bases and J 2 bases; bases outside gene matches: 14. Here the CDR3 reads CASSLAHTSDRAPYEQYF. The CDR3, as DNA: TGCGCCAGCAGCTTGGCCCACACCTCCGACAGGGCCCCCTACGAGCAGTACTTC.

This rearrangement joins TRBV6-5 to TRBJ2-2; D call uncertain. V was pared by 4 bases and J by 5 bases, with 5 bases between. The germline V gene has CDR1 MNHEY and CDR2 SVGAGI. CDR3 length equals 12 residues. The CDR3 bases are TGTGCCAGCAGTTTCGAGACCGGGGAGCTGTTTTTT. Its protein is CASSFETGELFF.

This rearrangement joins TRBV19 to TRBJ2-5; a weak D match, TRBD1 (5 bases). Per the germline V gene, CDR1 is LNHDA and CDR2 is SQIVND (reference sequence). With 5 bases removed from V and 4 bases from J, the gap between germline ends came to 14 bases. The CDR3 has 14 amino acids. The CDR3 DNA reads TGTGCCAGTAGTGATCTGGGAAGGGGAGAGACCCAGTACTTC. Its translation is CASSDLGRGETQYF.

Points on this clone: Different DNA sequences within this sample yield the same CDR3. The V gene is TRBV5-1, the J gene TRBJ1-3; the D gene is possibly TRBD1 (5 bases). Looked up from germline, CDR1 is SGHRS and CDR2 is YFSETQ. The CDR3 is 14 amino acids. Trimming cost V 0 bases and J 4 bases, with 8 bases left between them. The CDR3 here is CASSLAGIGNTIYF. The CDR3 bases are TGCGCCAGCAGCTTGGCAGGGATCGGAAACACCATATATTTT. Looking up the rest from reference TRBV5-1 and TRBJ1-3 gives the full variable domain: KAGVTQTPRYLIKTRGQQVTLSCSPISGHRSVSWYQQTPGQGLQFLFEYFSETQRNKGNFPGRFSGRQFSNSRSEMNVSTLELGDSALYLCASSLAGIGNTIYFGEGSWLTVV.

The rearrangement links TRBV6-5 to TRBJ1-2; weak D call: TRBD1 (5 bases). The CDR3 sequence is 13 residues long. From germline, CDR1 is MNHEY and CDR2 SVGAGI. With 6 bases removed from V and 4 bases from J, the gap between germline ends came to 12 bases. CDR3 sequence reads: CASSKHDSYGYTF. The CDR3 DNA reads as TGTGCCAGCAGCAAACACGACAGCTATGGCTACACCTTC.

The chain is built from TRBV21-1 and TRBJ1-1. TRBV21-1 has pseudogene status. This CDR3 is built from 15 residues. CDR3 amino acids: CASSKARKQNTEAFF. CDR3 sequence (DNA): TGTGCCAGCAGCAAAGCGCGGAAACAGAACACTGAAGCTTTCTTT.

This clone was detected only a few times. The chain employs TRBV10-3 and TRBJ1-1, with 7 nucleotides matching TRBD1. After removal of 6 bases from V and 1 base from J, the junction contained 11 bases not matched to a gene. This CDR3 comprises 16 residues. Germline CDR1 and CDR2: ENHRY and SYGVKD. CDR3 loop: CAIRDKTGTANTEAFF. CDR3 bases: TGTGCCATCAGGGATAAAACCGGGACAGCGAACACTGAAGCTTTCTTT.

The chain recombines TRBV20-1 with TRBJ1-2, with D possibly being TRBD1 (6 bases). This CDR3 is 18 amino acids long. Germline V gene lookup returns CDR1 DFQATT and CDR2 SNEGSKA (reference sequence). Trimming removed 3 bases at V and 0 bases at J, with 23 bases between. The CDR3 reads CSASEQGLLILTNYGYTF. DNA of the CDR3: TGCAGTGCTAGTGAACAGGGATTGCTTATCCTAACTAACTATGGCTACACCTTC.